Shown below are 29 T cell receptor beta chains from a single sample sequenced in a study of T cell changes during pregnancy in multiple sclerosis (dated by TCRdb to the late 2010s). Libraries were prepared through the immunoSEQ multiplex PCR assay. The table comes from immuneACCESS by way of TCRdb, which keeps in-frame sequences with V and J called. Part of the clones is missing from these tables; in studies checked, under half for an unresolved V gene and the rest for unknown reasons. The sample table holds 20,000 or so clones, of which 70% to 90% were seen once. Jointly, the top ten make up 5.5% to 7.5% of the sample. Material: CD8+ T cells from peripheral blood mononuclear cells, obtained in the third trimester of pregnancy. The receptors shown here come from a female donor in good health, enrolled as a control in a pregnancy study.

The chain combines TRBV6-1 with TRBJ1-1, with 11 bases fitting TRBD1. The ends lost 4 bases at V and 5 bases at J; junction bases unmatched: 3. The CDR3 sequence is 14 residues long. Germline V gene data show CDR1 as MNHNS and CDR2 as SASEGT. In nucleotides, the CDR3 is TGTGCCAGCAGTGGCGGGACAGGGGGTACTGAAGCTTTCTTT. Translation gives CASSGGTGGTEAFF.

A few counts support this clone. V usage is TRBV5-5 and J usage is TRBJ2-1; TRBD1 aligns across 8 bases. Trimming at V came to 3 bases and at J to 4 bases, leaving 6 bases not matched to a gene. CDR1 is SGHKS, CDR2 YYEKEE, per germline (reference sequence). The CDR3 loop spans 15 amino acids. CDR3 loop: CASSSWDRSYNEQFF. CDR3 nucleotides: TGTGCCAGCAGCTCCTGGGACAGGAGTTACAATGAGCAGTTCTTC.

The chain combines TRBV6-5 with TRBJ2-3, with D maybe TRBD2 (7 bases). The CDR3 totals 15 residues. Deletions cut 0 bases from V and 4 bases from J, with 11 bases between. CDR1 MNHEY and CDR2 SVGAGI come from the germline V gene. The CDR3 is CASSYSRGASDTQYF. In DNA form, the CDR3 reads TGTGCCAGCAGTTACTCTCGGGGGGCCTCAGATACGCAGTATTTT.

The chain uses TRBV11-2 and TRBJ2-1; perhaps TRBD1 as D (6 bases). Germline V lookup: CDR1 SGHAT, CDR2 FQNNGV. V was trimmed by 3 bases and J by 10 bases, leaving 16 bases between them. The CDR3 covers 14 residues. CDR3 nucleotides: TGTGCCAGCAGCTTGGTCAGGGGCGGAGCGGAGCAGTTCTTC. The encoded protein is CASSLVRGGAEQFF.

The chain links TRBV7-9 to TRBJ1-2; TRBD1 matches 10 bases. Germline CDR1 SEHNR, CDR2 FQNEAQ (reference sequence). The trim removed 4 bases at V and 6 bases at J, leaving 14 bases unmatched. The length of the CDR3 is 17 residues. The CDR3 reads CASSSPLWTGGRDGYTF. In DNA, the CDR3 is TGTGCCAGCAGCTCTCCGCTATGGACAGGGGGAAGGGATGGCTACACCTTC.

This sequence joins TRBV27 and TRBJ2-7, with D tentatively TRBD1 (5 bases). CDR1 MNHEY and CDR2 SMNVEV come from the germline V gene (reference sequence). The CDR3 spans 11 residues. The V and J ends lost 5 bases and 3 bases respectively, with 5 bases between them. The CDR3 region is CASSRGYEQYF. In DNA form, the CDR3 reads TGTGCCAGCAGTAGGGGCTACGAGCAGTACTTC.

V gene TRBV5-5 combines with J gene TRBJ2-7, with D unclear. CDR3 size: 11 residues. Germline assignment: CDR1 SGHKS and CDR2 YYEKEE (reference sequence). V lost 1 base, J lost 5 bases, and 4 bases lay in between. The CDR3 is CASSLSNEQYF. The CDR3 DNA reads TGTGCCAGCAGCTTGTCCAACGAGCAGTACTTC.

Worth noting for this clone: One junction end does not reproduce the germline sequence, and a read error may be involved. The rearrangement joins TRBV4-2 to TRBJ2-1; TRBD2 aligns across 7 bases. Germline-derived CDR1 and CDR2 are LGHNA and YNFKEQ. This CDR3 comprises 13 residues. CDR3 region: CASSSERGREQLF. CDR3 nucleotide sequence: TGTGCCAGCAGCTCCGAGCGGGGTCGCGAGCAGCTCTTC.

The rearrangement uses TRBV4-3 and TRBJ2-5; 8 bases align to TRBD2. Germline CDR1 and CDR2: LGHNA and YSLEER. The CDR3 loop spans 15 amino acids. Germline trimming cut 0 bases from V and 4 bases from J; bases unmatched to any gene: 4. The chain's CDR3 is CASSQEFGGVETQYF. The CDR3 nucleotides are TGCGCCAGCAGCCAAGAGTTCGGGGGGGTAGAGACCCAGTACTTC.

The V gene is TRBV5-6, the J gene TRBJ2-1; D not resolved. This CDR3 is built from 12 residues. Trimming took off 2 bases at V and 10 bases at J, with 10 bases between the two ends. Germline values: CDR1 SGHDT, CDR2 YYEEEE. This CDR3 reads CASSFTEKEQFF. The CDR3 bases are TGTGCCAGCAGCTTCACAGAAAAAGAGCAGTTCTTC.

This chain links TRBV30 with TRBJ1-6; D is undetermined. The CDR3 runs 14 residues. The V end was cut by 0 bases, the J end by 8 bases, with 11 bases between. CDR1 is GTSNPN and CDR2 is SVGIG in the germline V gene (reference sequence). The CDR3 region is CAWSVLPQDSPLHF. The CDR3, as DNA: TGTGCCTGGAGTGTACTGCCCCAGGATTCACCCCTCCACTTT.

The CDR3 reads CASSPGTGLTGELFF. In DNA, the CDR3 is TGTGCCAGCAGTCCAGGGACAGGACTTACCGGGGAGCTGTTTTTT. The chain has TRBV27 and TRBJ2-2; 8 bases line up with TRBD1. The germline V gene has CDR1 MNHEY and CDR2 SMNVEV (reference sequence). The CDR3 consists of 15 residues. After removal of 5 bases from V and 5 bases from J, the junction contained 7 bases not matched to a gene.

The V call is TRBV4-3, the J call TRBJ2-7, with TRBD1 matching over 9 bases. Germline lookup yields CDR1 LGHNA and CDR2 YSLEER. CDR3 size: 15 residues. J was trimmed by 5 bases and V by 3 bases; bases with no gene match: 8. CDR3 sequence: CASSQGTGTVNEQYF. CDR3 bases: TGCGCCAGCAGCCAGGGGACAGGGACAGTTAACGAGCAGTACTTC.

The chain uses TRBV21-1 and TRBJ1-5; the D segment call TRBD1 is taken from the table without a DNA check. TRBV21-1 is annotated as a pseudogene. This CDR3 has 14 residues. Written as DNA, the CDR3 is TGTGCCAGCAGCAAAGGGGGCGAGGCTCAGCCCCAGCATTTT. It yields the protein CASSKGGEAQPQHF.

The rearrangement uses TRBV19 and TRBJ2-3; 13 bases align to TRBD2. With 5 bases clipped from V and 7 bases from J, the junction kept 9 bases outside the gene matches. Per the germline V gene, CDR1 is LNHDA and CDR2 is SQIVND (reference sequence). The CDR3 is made up of 16 amino acids. The CDR3, as DNA: TGTGCCAGTAGTGTAACTAGCGGGGGGGCCGGGAATACGCAGTATTTT. Amino acids: CASSVTSGGAGNTQYF. Together with reference TRBV19 and TRBJ2-3, the CDR3 gives the full variable domain: DGGITQSPKYLFRKEGQNVTLSCEQNLNHDAMYWYRQDPGQGLRLIYYSQIVNDFQKGDIAEGYSVSREKKESFPLTVTSAQKNPTAFYLCASSVTSGGAGNTQYFGPGTRLTVL.

This sequence joins TRBV4-3 and TRBJ2-5, with D possibly matching TRBD2 (7 bases). The CDR3 is 15 amino acids. The germline V gene encodes CDR1 LGHNA and CDR2 YSLEER. Trimming left V 2 bases short and J 1 base short, with 11 bases between. The CDR3 DNA reads TGCGCCAGCAGCCAAAGGGGGGGGATCCAAGAGACCCAGTACTTC. Its translation is CASSQRGGIQETQYF.

The chain carries TRBV5-6 and TRBJ2-1, with TRBD2 as a possible D gene (7 bases). V was pared by 4 bases and J by 6 bases, with 14 bases between. This CDR3 contains 14 residues. Germline loops: CDR1 SGHDT, CDR2 YYEEEE. The CDR3 sequence: CASSRGGTLNEQFF. CDR3 in DNA: TGTGCCAGCAGCAGGGGGGGGACACTCAATGAGCAGTTCTTC.

In DNA, the CDR3 is TGTGCCAGCAGCTTAGACCCCGGGACTAGCGGGATCTACTCCTACGAGCAGTACTTC. It encodes CASSLDPGTSGIYSYEQYF. The rearrangement uses TRBV7-9 and TRBJ2-7; 13 nucleotides line up with TRBD2. This CDR3 has 19 amino acids. The V gene's germline CDR1 is SEHNR and CDR2 FQNEAQ (reference sequence). J was trimmed by 0 bases and V by 1 base; bases with no gene match: 9.

The rearrangement links TRBV4-2 to TRBJ1-5; 7 bases align to TRBD1. V dropped 4 bases and J dropped 2; count of bases not matched to a gene: 5. The length of the CDR3 is 15 residues. The germline V gene encodes CDR1 LGHNA and CDR2 YNFKEQ. The CDR3 reads CASSRGQEGNQPQHF. CDR3 DNA: TGTGCCAGCAGCCGCGGACAGGAGGGCAATCAGCCCCAGCATTTT.

This rearrangement joins TRBV7-9 to TRBJ2-3; D remains unclear. Germline CDR1 and CDR2: SEHNR and FQNEAQ (reference sequence). CDR3 size: 13 residues. V was pared by 2 bases and J by 0 bases, with 3 bases between. The CDR3 nucleotides are TGTGCCAGCAGCTTACCTAGCACAGATACGCAGTATTTT. Residues: CASSLPSTDTQYF.

J is TRBJ1-6 and V is TRBV19; TRBD1 aligns across 8 bases. CDR3 size: 16 residues. CDR1 and CDR2 from the germline V gene are LNHDA and SQIVND (reference sequence). The ends lost 6 bases at V and 9 bases at J; junction bases unmatched: 13. The CDR3 bases are TGTGCCAGTAGCATCGGGGCGACAGGGGACCGTTCACCCCTCCACTTT. This translates into CASSIGATGDRSPLHF. The variable domain in full, with the rest retrieved from reference TRBV19 and TRBJ1-6, is DGGITQSPKYLFRKEGQNVTLSCEQNLNHDAMYWYRQDPGQGLRLIYYSQIVNDFQKGDIAEGYSVSREKKESFPLTVTSAQKNPTAFYLCASSIGATGDRSPLHFGNGTRLTVT.

The rearrangement links TRBV4-2 to TRBJ2-1; 7 bases match TRBD2. Germline CDR1 LGHNA, CDR2 YNFKEQ. The CDR3 is 15 residues long. J gave up 9 bases and V 1 base, and 9 bases lay outside the gene matches. CDR3 region: CASSQGPMGGTEQFF. CDR3 coding DNA: TGTGCCAGCAGCCAAGGGCCCATGGGGGGGACTGAGCAGTTCTTC.

The CDR3 nucleotides read TGTGCCAGCAGCTTGACGGGGAACACTGAAGCTTTCTTT. This encodes CASSLTGNTEAFF. This chain joins TRBV7-8 and TRBJ1-1; D not certain. CDR3 size: 13 residues. Germline-derived CDR1 and CDR2 are SGHVS and FQNEAQ. The V end was cut by 3 bases, the J end by 1 base, with 6 bases between.

The chain carries TRBV28 and TRBJ1-2; 8 bases match TRBD1. The CDR3 has 13 residues. Trimming cost V 5 bases and J 7 bases; bases outside gene matches: 6. Germline values: CDR1 MDHEN, CDR2 SYDVKM. CDR3 sequence (DNA): TGTGCCAGCAGTGATCAGGGGGCATCTGGCTACACCTTC. It codes for CASSDQGASGYTF.

The V gene is TRBV13, the J gene TRBJ2-3, with 8 nucleotides matching TRBD2. Germline CDR1 and CDR2: PRHDT and FYEKMQ (reference sequence). The CDR3 is 17 residues long. V trimming: 0 bases; J trimming: 0 bases; junction bases outside the gene matches: 5. CDR3 amino acids: CASSLGERGPSTDTQYF. CDR3 bases: TGTGCCAGCAGCTTAGGGGAGCGGGGGCCTAGCACAGATACGCAGTATTTT.

The chain carries TRBV19 and TRBJ1-2; 8 bases are shared with TRBD1. J was trimmed by 3 bases and V by 7 bases; bases with no gene match: 7. This CDR3 is built from 14 residues. Germline V gene lookup returns CDR1 LNHDA and CDR2 SQIVND (reference sequence). The CDR3 bases are TGTGCCAGTACCCCCAGGGGGCGCGACTATGGCTACACCTTC. Residues: CASTPRGRDYGYTF.

The V call is TRBV13, the J call TRBJ1-2; weak D call: TRBD1 (5 bases). Germline V gives CDR1 PRHDT, CDR2 FYEKMQ (reference sequence). The CDR3 runs to 11 residues. The V end was cut by 6 bases, the J end by 7 bases, with 9 bases between. DNA for the CDR3: TGTGCCAGCAGGGGGGGTGGTGGCTACACCTTC. Translated: CASRGGGGYTF.

The chain is built from TRBV2 and TRBJ1-2, with 8 bases identical to TRBD1. The CDR3 extends over 12 amino acids. CDR1 and CDR2 (germline): SNHLY, FYNNEI. CDR3 DNA sequence: TGTGTCAGTCCGGACAGGGCCTATGGCTACACCTTC. Translating gives CVSPDRAYGYTF.

The chain carries TRBV13 and TRBJ1-6; D remains unclear. V was pared by 4 bases and J by 0 bases, with 19 bases between. Per germline, CDR1 PRHDT and CDR2 FYEKMQ (reference sequence). The CDR3 is 19 amino acids. CDR3 sequence (DNA): TGTGCCAGCAGCTCGCGGGATCCCCAAATAAGCTCCTATAATTCACCCCTCCACTTT. It encodes CASSSRDPQISSYNSPLHF.